This entry features one T cell receptor (beta chain) sequence. The data are from a study of blood T cell repertoires in COVID-19. Overall study context: T cells, B-cell-depleted T cells, or PBMCs supplied cDNA or gDNA.

V was shortened by 5 bases and J by 4 bases, with 8 bases between the two germline ends. This CDR3 comprises 11 residues. The germline V gene has CDR1 DFQATT and CDR2 SNEGSKA (reference sequence). Methods used by the authors: Estimation of nucleated cell counts relied on the amplification of reference gene primers. TCRdb's table, derived via immunoSEQ multiplex PCR, lists solely in-frame clones and lacks some. Clone size and V and J calls were adopted from that table, with D and trimming inferred from the DNA. The data show 70,000 to 95,000 clones, with about 80% seen just once and around 15% held by the top ten.

The sequence derives from a human donor in a cohort sampled during active COVID-19. The chain links TRBV20-1 to TRBJ1-2; no definite D call. The source material was peripheral blood. The DNA of the CDR3 is TGCAGTGCTGGCGGCAGCTATGGCTACACCTTC. It translates to CSAGGSYGYTF.